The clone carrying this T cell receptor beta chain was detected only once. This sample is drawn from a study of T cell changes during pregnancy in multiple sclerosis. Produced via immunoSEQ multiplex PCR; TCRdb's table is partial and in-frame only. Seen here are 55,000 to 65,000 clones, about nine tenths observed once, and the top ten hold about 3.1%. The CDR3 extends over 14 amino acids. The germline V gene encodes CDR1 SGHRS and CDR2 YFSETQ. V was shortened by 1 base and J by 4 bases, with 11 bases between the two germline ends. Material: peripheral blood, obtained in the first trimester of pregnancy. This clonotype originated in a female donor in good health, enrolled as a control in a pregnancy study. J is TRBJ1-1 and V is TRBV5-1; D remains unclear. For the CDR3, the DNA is TGCGCCAGCAGCTTGAGAGGTACGGTCACTGAAGCTTTCTTT. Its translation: CASSLRGTVTEAFF. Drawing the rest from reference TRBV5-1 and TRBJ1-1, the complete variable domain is KAGVTQTPRYLIKTRGQQVTLSCSPISGHRSVSWYQQTPGQGLQFLFEYFSETQRNKGNFPGRFSGRQFSNSRSEMNVSTLELGDSALYLCASSLRGTVTEAFFGQGTRLTVV.